This T cell receptor (beta chain) was sequenced for a study of blood T cell dynamics during melanoma immunotherapy. Time point: pre-treatment baseline. Sampling occurred pretreatment (T0) and at week 3 (W3), after cycle one of checkpoint blockade. A fixed DNA input of around 0.35 ug was used per bulk PBMC sample. TCRdb's copy holds only in-frame clones and misses some; the assay was immunoSEQ multiplex PCR. Of about 11,000 clones listed, 84% are singletons. The trim removed 2 bases at V and 2 bases at J, leaving 14 bases unmatched. Per the germline V gene, CDR1 is SGHKS and CDR2 is YYEKEE (reference sequence). This CDR3 spans 18 amino acids.

This chain connects TRBV5-5 to TRBJ2-3; 7 bases match TRBD1. This clonotype originated in a human donor with melanoma. This specimen was blood, taken from a patient treated with checkpoint blockade. The CDR3 loop is CASSLTIAGGSYTDTQYF. CDR3 DNA sequence: TGTGCCAGCAGCTTAACCATTGCAGGGGGTTCGTACACAGATACGCAGTATTTT.